This T cell receptor (beta chain) comes out of a study of blood T cell repertoires in COVID-19. While infection was still active, Seattle patients were enrolled and then followed longitudinally. This clone was recorded once. Per the original data handling: Scientists estimated how many nucleated cells there were by amplifying reference gene primers. Sequencing used immunoSEQ multiplex PCR; TCRdb keeps in-frame clones, though not all of them. V, J and clone size were drawn from that table, and D and trimming were deduced from the DNA. Found here are around 160,000 clones, approximately 85% of them singletons; the top ten hold around 8%. The germline V and J ends were trimmed by 8 bases and 0 bases, with 17 bases remaining between them. CDR1 and CDR2 from the germline V gene are SGHNT and YENEEA. This CDR3 is built from 15 residues.

V and J are TRBV11-3 and TRBJ2-7; D is perhaps TRBD2 (6 bases). This sequence was found in an older woman with COVID-19, enrolled during active disease. Material for sequencing was peripheral blood. The CDR3, as DNA: TGTGCCAGCGCCCGCGGGGCAGACTCCTCCTACGAGCAGTACTTC. The encoded protein is CASARGADSSYEQYF.